The 9 T cell receptor beta chains below come from one sample, sequenced in a study of cytomegalovirus exposure and HLA in healthy donors. PCR primers comprised 60 Vbeta and 13 Jbeta primers. The data were produced by immunoSEQ multiplex PCR, yet TCRdb's version contains in-frame clones alone and is incomplete. Here the sample spans some 140,000 clones, approximately 78% being singletons. The sequenced sample was PBMCs. Receptor source: a woman in her 50s in good health and CMV-seropositive.

This clone was recorded only once. The gene calls are TRBV9 and TRBJ1-2; D remains unclear. From germline, CDR1 is SGDLS and CDR2 YYNGEE. CDR3 length: 13 amino acids. Trimming pared 4 bases from V and 4 bases from J, leaving 11 bases between. The CDR3 protein is CASSSSRLYGYTF. The CDR3 DNA follows: TGTGCCAGCAGCTCATCACGACTCTATGGCTACACCTTC.

This sequence joins TRBV5-1 and TRBJ2-3; 11 nucleotides agree with TRBD2. The CDR3 consists of 16 residues. The J segment lost 1 base and the V segment lost 4 bases, leaving 5 bases of the junction unmatched. CDR1 and CDR2 (germline): SGHRS, YFSETQ. In DNA form, the CDR3 reads TGCGCCAGCAGCACTGGACTAGCGGGCGGCACAGATACGCAGTATTTT. Amino acids: CASSTGLAGGTDTQYF.

The chain is built from TRBV5-1 and TRBJ1-4, with D uncertain. This CDR3 comprises 13 residues. The V gene lost 5 bases and the J gene lost 7 bases, with 12 bases spanning the gap. Germline V CDR1 and CDR2: SGHRS, YFSETQ. CDR3 DNA sequence: TGCGCCAGCAGTCCGTATCGGGGTGAAAAACTGTTTTTT. It yields the protein CASSPYRGEKLFF.

The rearrangement joins TRBV6-6 to TRBJ2-1; 11 nucleotides line up with TRBD2. V shed 6 bases, J shed 5 bases, and the junction held 6 bases outside the gene matches. Germline loops: CDR1 MNHNY, CDR2 SVGAGI (reference sequence). The CDR3 sequence is 15 residues long. The CDR3 DNA reads as TGTGCCAGCAGCCTTAGCGGGAGGGGAGACAATGAGCAGTTCTTC. Translation: CASSLSGRGDNEQFF.

The chain is built from TRBV6-5 and TRBJ2-3, with TRBD1 as a possible D gene (6 bases). Germline V gives CDR1 MNHEY, CDR2 SVGAGI. This CDR3 has 15 amino acids. Trimming removed 6 bases at V and 0 bases at J, with 13 bases between. The CDR3 DNA sequence: TGTGCCAGCAGCCGAGGGGGAACTAGCACAGATACGCAGTATTTT. Translated: CASSRGGTSTDTQYF.

In this sample, this clone turned up a few times. The J gene is TRBJ1-1, the V gene TRBV4-1; D gene ambiguous. V lost 0 bases and J 5 bases, leaving 13 bases between the germline ends. The CDR3 is 15 residues long. Looked up from germline, CDR1 is MGHRA and CDR2 is YSYEKL. The DNA of the CDR3 is TGCGCCAGCAGCCAAGATTGGCCGACGGGAACTGAAGCTTTCTTT. It codes for CASSQDWPTGTEAFF.

The count of this clone is one. V and J are TRBV28 and TRBJ1-1; D is undetermined. The germline V and J ends were trimmed by 3 bases and 0 bases, with 17 bases remaining between them. Germline values: CDR1 MDHEN, CDR2 SYDVKM. The CDR3 spans 17 residues. CDR3 bases: TGTGCCAGCAGTTTCCCGGTCAGGTCCTACATGAACACTGAAGCTTTCTTT. Protein sequence: CASSFPVRSYMNTEAFF.

V gene TRBV28 combines with J gene TRBJ1-3, with D possibly matching TRBD1 (5 bases). Germline V gene lookup returns CDR1 MDHEN and CDR2 SYDVKM. This CDR3 spans 15 amino acids. Trimming stripped 5 bases from V and 0 bases from J, with 11 bases between. CDR3 in DNA: TGTGCCAGCAGTCGAACAGGAAGCTCTGGAAACACCATATATTTT. Its protein product is CASSRTGSSGNTIYF.

The chain's CDR3 is CASSLGAGLGNTIYF. The CDR3 coding sequence is TGTGCCAGCAGCTTAGGGGCAGGGCTTGGAAACACCATATATTTT. The chain couples TRBV7-9 to TRBJ1-3; TRBD1 is a possible D gene (5 bases). This CDR3 contains 15 residues. Trimming took off 1 base at V and 3 bases at J, with 10 bases between the two ends. Germline CDR1 reads SEHNR; CDR2 reads FQNEAQ (reference sequence).